This T cell receptor beta chain was retrieved from a study of T cells in localized non-small cell lung cancer. Points on this clone: Its antigen is unidentified.

Study-level results: Clonality peaked in uninvolved adjacent lung rather than tumor. Because only a single region of the tumor was sequenced, heterogeneity remains possible.

Only in-frame clones appear in the TCRdb table, and some are missing; sequencing was by immunoSEQ multiplex PCR. The sample includes more than 9,000 clones, about 68% of them seen just once. This sequence was found in a male donor older than 55 with stage I lung adenocarcinoma. Here the sequenced sample was peripheral blood, taken before any cancer treatment.

The CDR3 reads CASSLGFLPIYGYTF. As DNA, the CDR3 is TGTGCCAGCAGCTTAGGGTTTTTACCGATCTATGGCTACACCTTC. The chain combines TRBV9 with TRBJ1-2; D is undetermined. The length of the CDR3 is 15 residues. Trimming stripped 4 bases from V and 4 bases from J, with 17 bases between. The germline CDR1 and CDR2 sequences are SGDLS and YYNGEE.